The 27 T cell receptor beta chains given below trace back to one sample, sequenced in a study of T cells after yellow fever vaccination. TCRdb reprocessed the 5' RACE reads via MiXCR and lists one record per CDR3 protein. In the table there are a few hundred thousand distinct CDR3 sequences, more than 3.5% of which are singletons. This specimen was PBMCs, taken 15 days after the yellow fever booster vaccination. The receptors were sampled from a man younger than 35 who received the YFV17D yellow fever vaccine.

This clonotype occurred many times. V gene TRBV7-2 combines with J gene TRBJ1-2; D uncertain. Germline CDR1 SGHTA, CDR2 FQGNSA. The ends were cut back, 4 bases at V and 2 bases at J, with 8 bases in the middle. The CDR3 totals 13 residues. The CDR3 loop reads CASSSGMNYGYTF. The CDR3 DNA reads TGTGCCAGCAGCTCGGGGATGAACTATGGCTACACCTTC.

This clonotype was detected ten times or more. The V and J genes are TRBV10-3 and TRBJ2-5; D unclear. This CDR3 spans 13 amino acids. The germline V gene encodes CDR1 ENHRY and CDR2 SYGVKD. V was shortened by 11 bases and J by 5 bases, with 18 bases between the two germline ends. Here the CDR3 DNA reads TGTGCCGCCGGGTGGGCGGTTAAGGAGACCCAGTACTTC. The encoded protein is CAAGWAVKETQYF.

There are a few counts of this clonotype. The chain recombines TRBV15 with TRBJ2-3; 8 bases map to TRBD2. The CDR3 is made up of 16 amino acids. V trimming: 0 bases; J trimming: 1 base; junction bases outside the gene matches: 3. The germline V gene encodes CDR1 LNHNV and CDR2 YYDKDF (reference sequence). The CDR3 DNA reads TGTGCCACCAGCAGAGATAGGCGGGGGGGCACAGATACGCAGTATTTT. Translated, it gives CATSRDRRGGTDTQYF.

Many counts were recorded for this clonotype. V is TRBV12-5 and J is TRBJ2-3; possibly TRBD1 for D (6 bases). Germline CDR1 LGHNT, CDR2 FRNRAP. CDR3 length equals 13 residues. V gave up 8 bases and J gave up 2 bases, with 11 bases separating them. The CDR3 here is CASRDRNTDTQYF. The CDR3 DNA reads TGTGCTAGTCGTGACAGGAACACAGATACGCAGTATTTT. Full variable domain (missing parts from reference TRBV12-5 and TRBJ2-3): DARVTQTPRHKVTEMGQEVTMRCQPILGHNTVFWYRQTMMQGLELLAYFRNRAPLDDSGMPKDRFSAEMPDATLATLKIQPSEPRDSAVYFCASRDRNTDTQYFGPGTRLTVL.

This clonotype occurred many times. V gene TRBV4-1 combines with J gene TRBJ2-1; 10 bases map to TRBD2. The CDR3 covers 16 residues. Trimming cost V 0 bases and J 4 bases; bases outside gene matches: 3. In germline, CDR1 is MGHRA, CDR2 YSYEKL. The chain's CDR3 is CASSQEELAGYNEQFF. CDR3 in DNA: TGCGCCAGCAGCCAAGAGGAACTAGCGGGGTACAATGAGCAGTTCTTC.

This clonotype showed up many times. The CDR3 bases are TGTGCCAGCAGGCCTCAGGGAGGAGAAGCTTTCTTT. Protein: CASRPQGGEAFF. V and J are TRBV6-2 or TRBV6-3 and TRBJ1-1, with a possible D match to TRBD1 (5 bases). This CDR3 region has 12 residues. Per germline, CDR1 MNHEY and CDR2 SVGEGT. Trimming cost V 6 bases and J 8 bases, with 13 bases left between them.

This clonotype occurred many times. One end of the junction does not line up with germline, which may come from a read error. The chain couples TRBV30 to TRBJ1-2; D is unclear. The CDR3 contains 11 residues. Germline CDR1 GTSNPN, CDR2 SVGIG (reference sequence). The CDR3 nucleotides are TGTGCCCGGAGGCTTGACTATGGCTACACCTTC. The encoded protein is CARRLDYGYTF.

This clonotype has ten or more counts. The chain has TRBV7-2 and TRBJ1-6; D not resolved. Germline V gene sequence: CDR1 SGHTA, CDR2 FQGNSA. The CDR3 is made up of 14 amino acids. V lost 4 bases and J 10 bases, leaving 14 bases between the germline ends. CDR3 nucleotides: TGTGCCAGCAGCTCCGGGCCCTTTCTCTCACCCCTCCACTTT. Translated, it gives CASSSGPFLSPLHF.

This clonotype was seen at least ten times. The chain employs TRBV5-1 and TRBJ2-1; D may match TRBD1 or TRBD2 (6 bases each). CDR3 size: 15 residues. The V gene's germline CDR1 is SGHRS and CDR2 YFSETQ. The V end lost 5 bases, the J end lost 4 bases, and 16 bases lay between the germline ends. Here the CDR3 DNA reads TGCGCCAGCAGTGGTGCACTAGGGGGGTACAATGAGCAGTTCTTC. It specifies CASSGALGGYNEQFF.

Many counts were recorded for this clonotype. The chain links TRBV5-1 to TRBJ2-1; D unresolved. Germline values: CDR1 SGHRS, CDR2 YFSETQ. V was trimmed by 1 base and J by 6 bases, leaving 11 bases between them. This CDR3 comprises 14 residues. Here the CDR3 DNA reads TGCGCCAGCAGCTTGCCGGAATACGGCAATGAGCAGTTCTTC. Translation gives CASSLPEYGNEQFF.

In its sample, this clonotype was seen a few times. V and J are TRBV5-1 and TRBJ1-1; 9 bases fit TRBD1. V gave up 4 bases and J gave up 10 bases; unmatched junction bases: 2. The CDR3 totals 11 residues. The germline gives CDR1 SGHRS, CDR2 YFSETQ. The CDR3 DNA follows: TGCGCCAGCAGCCGGGACAGGGTAGCTTTCTTT. This gives the protein CASSRDRVAFF. The full variable domain, with the rest looked up from reference TRBV5-1 and TRBJ1-1, is KAGVTQTPRYLIKTRGQQVTLSCSPISGHRSVSWYQQTPGQGLQFLFEYFSETQRNKGNFPGRFSGRQFSNSRSEMNVSTLELGDSALYLCASSRDRVAFFGQGTRLTVV.

This clonotype showed up many times. The chain links TRBV7-9 to TRBJ2-3; D is ambiguous. CDR1 is SEHNR and CDR2 is FQNEAQ in the germline V gene (reference sequence). The V end was cut by 7 bases, the J end by 1 base, with 12 bases between. CDR3 size: 14 residues. The CDR3 DNA reads TGTGCCAGCACCCCCCCCTCCCGCACAGATACGCAGTATTTT. Its translation is CASTPPSRTDTQYF.

This clonotype was recorded many times. The V gene is TRBV29-1, the J gene TRBJ2-5; a possible D gene is TRBD1 (6 bases). Trimming pared 3 bases from V and 5 bases from J, leaving 13 bases between. The V gene's germline CDR1 is SQVTM and CDR2 ANQGSEA. The CDR3 has 13 residues. CDR3 residues: CSVDSGAGETQYF. CDR3 coding DNA: TGCAGCGTTGACTCAGGGGCTGGGGAGACCCAGTACTTC.

This clonotype was seen at least ten times. V usage is TRBV7-6 and J usage is TRBJ1-2; 7 bases line up with TRBD1. CDR1 SGHVS and CDR2 FNYEAQ come from the germline V gene. J was trimmed by 7 bases and V by 5 bases; bases with no gene match: 10. The CDR3 has 14 amino acids. DNA of the CDR3: TGTGCCAGCAGCCGGACAGGTTTCGCTAGTGGCTACACCTTC. Encoded protein: CASSRTGFASGYTF. The full variable domain, with the rest looked up from reference TRBV7-6 and TRBJ1-2, is GAGVSQSPRYKVTKRGQDVALRCDPISGHVSLYWYRQALGQGPEFLTYFNYEAQQDKSGLPNDRFSAERPEGSISTLTIQRTEQRDSAMYRCASSRTGFASGYTFGSGTRLTVV.

This clonotype has at least ten counts. The gene calls are TRBV5-1 and TRBJ2-1, with D unresolved. From germline, CDR1 is SGHRS and CDR2 YFSETQ. The CDR3 sequence is 12 residues long. V was trimmed by 7 bases and J by 10 bases, leaving 15 bases between them. The CDR3 coding sequence is TGCGCCAGCTCGAAGACCCAGCTCGAGCAGTTCTTC. It codes for CASSKTQLEQFF.

This clonotype was seen at least ten times. V gene TRBV7-9 combines with J gene TRBJ2-7, with D possibly matching TRBD2 (5 bases). V lost 5 bases, J lost 5 bases, and 13 bases lay in between. The CDR3 consists of 13 residues. Germline V gene sequence: CDR1 SEHNR, CDR2 FQNEAQ (reference sequence). CDR3 loop: CASSRHGVDEQYF. CDR3 coding DNA: TGTGCCAGCAGCAGACACGGGGTGGACGAGCAGTACTTC. Based on the CDR3 plus reference TRBV7-9 and TRBJ2-7, the full variable domain is DTGVSQNPRHKITKRGQNVTFRCDPISEHNRLYWYRQTLGQGPEFLTYFQNEAQLEKSRLLSDRFSAERPKGSFSTLEIQRTEQGDSAMYLCASSRHGVDEQYFGPGTRLTVT.

In its sample, this clonotype was seen many times. The rearrangement uses TRBV5-1 and TRBJ2-2; 10 bases fit TRBD2. There are 20 residues in the CDR3. With 4 bases clipped from V and 5 bases from J, the junction kept 20 bases outside the gene matches. The V gene's germline CDR1 is SGHRS and CDR2 YFSETQ. The CDR3 DNA follows: TGCGCCAGCAGCGGCGACAGGCGGCTAGCGGGGGCCTTCGGGACCGGGGAGCTGTTTTTT. Its protein product is CASSGDRRLAGAFGTGELFF. Together with reference TRBV5-1 and TRBJ2-2, the CDR3 gives the full variable domain: KAGVTQTPRYLIKTRGQQVTLSCSPISGHRSVSWYQQTPGQGLQFLFEYFSETQRNKGNFPGRFSGRQFSNSRSEMNVSTLELGDSALYLCASSGDRRLAGAFGTGELFFGEGSRLTVL.

This clonotype was detected many times. The rearrangement uses TRBV25-1 and TRBJ2-1; a possible D gene is TRBD1 (6 bases). V gave up 7 bases and J gave up 6 bases, with 13 bases separating them. This CDR3 is built from 13 residues. Germline V gives CDR1 MGHDK, CDR2 SYGVNS. This CDR3 reads CASMIWDTNEQFF. Written as DNA, the CDR3 is TGTGCCAGCATGATTTGGGACACCAATGAGCAGTTCTTC. The whole variable domain, filled in from reference TRBV25-1 and TRBJ2-1, reads EADIYQTPRYLVIGTGKKITLECSQTMGHDKMYWYQQDPGMELHLIHYSYGVNSTEKGDLSSESTVSRIRTEHFPLTLESARPSHTSQYLCASMIWDTNEQFFGPGTRLTVL.

The gene calls are TRBV15 and TRBJ1-4, with D possibly being TRBD1 (6 bases). Germline lookup yields CDR1 LNHNV and CDR2 YYDKDF (reference sequence). The CDR3 consists of 14 residues. V lost 0 bases and J lost 8, with 10 bases in between. The CDR3: CATSRDRGHEKLFF. CDR3 nucleotides: TGTGCCACCAGCAGAGACAGGGGCCACGAAAAACTGTTTTTT.

This clonotype was seen repeatedly, ten times or more. V gene TRBV4-1 combines with J gene TRBJ2-2; TRBD1 agrees at 9 bases. Germline loops: CDR1 MGHRA, CDR2 YSYEKL. CDR3 length equals 17 residues. Trimming removed 4 bases from V and 4 bases from J; junction bases left unmatched: 10. DNA for the CDR3: TGCGCCAGCAGCCTGAGAACCCTGGGACAGGGCACCGGGGAGCTGTTTTTT. Translation gives CASSLRTLGQGTGELFF.

This clonotype was detected ten times or more. The J gene is TRBJ2-5, the V gene TRBV7-8, with 11 bases fitting TRBD2. In germline, CDR1 is SGHVS, CDR2 FQNEAQ. The length of the CDR3 is 15 residues. The V segment lost 5 bases and the J segment 3 bases; nucleotides outside the gene matches: 5. The CDR3 DNA sequence: TGTGCCAGCAGCCCTGGTAGCGGGGGGGAAGAGACCCAGTACTTC. It yields the protein CASSPGSGGEETQYF.

This clonotype has at least ten counts. V gene TRBV5-1 combines with J gene TRBJ1-6, with D perhaps matching TRBD1 (5 bases). V lost 0 bases and J lost 6, with 13 bases in between. This CDR3 contains 16 residues. CDR1 is SGHRS, CDR2 YFSETQ, per germline. The CDR3 region is CASSLAGGTFNSPLHF. In nucleotides, the CDR3 is TGCGCCAGCAGCTTGGCCGGGGGGACTTTTAATTCACCCCTCCACTTT.

This clonotype was seen many times. This rearrangement joins TRBV5-1 to TRBJ2-3, with D possibly TRBD1 on 6 matching bases. V was shortened by 1 base and J by 4 bases, with 10 bases between the two germline ends. Germline V gene data show CDR1 as SGHRS and CDR2 as YFSETQ. This CDR3 comprises 14 residues. The CDR3 here is CASSLTGRPDTQYF. As DNA, the CDR3 is TGCGCCAGCAGCTTGACAGGGCGGCCAGATACGCAGTATTTT.

This clonotype was seen repeatedly, ten times or more. V gene TRBV4-1 combines with J gene TRBJ2-5; D ambiguous. The CDR3 spans 13 residues. V lost 4 bases and J lost 4, with 10 bases in between. Germline CDR1 reads MGHRA; CDR2 reads YSYEKL. In nucleotides, the CDR3 is TGCGCCAGCAGCCCCCCGCTTTCAGAGACCCAGTACTTC. Amino acid sequence: CASSPPLSETQYF.

In its sample, this clonotype was seen a few times. V and J are TRBV18 and TRBJ1-4; possibly TRBD1 for D (5 bases). V lost 5 bases and J 12 bases, leaving 13 bases between the germline ends. Germline CDR1 KGHSH, CDR2 LQKENI. The CDR3 runs 12 residues. The CDR3 loop reads CASSTGGTELFF. CDR3 DNA sequence: TGTGCCAGCTCAACGGGGGGGACGGAACTGTTTTTT.

This clonotype was recorded at least ten times. The chain combines TRBV7-2 with TRBJ2-3; D gene ambiguous. CDR1 is SGHTA and CDR2 is FQGNSA in the germline V gene. The CDR3 spans 12 residues. Trimming removed 5 bases at V and 7 bases at J, with 10 bases between. CDR3 sequence reads: CASSTNQNTQYF. The DNA of the CDR3 is TGTGCCAGCAGCACAAATCAAAATACGCAGTATTTT.

This clonotype has at least ten counts. The V gene is TRBV7-2, the J gene TRBJ1-2, with TRBD1 matching over 8 bases. This CDR3 spans 15 amino acids. After removal of 0 bases from V and 8 bases from J, the junction contained 8 bases not matched to a gene. Germline values: CDR1 SGHTA, CDR2 FQGNSA. The CDR3 DNA follows: TGTGCCAGCAGCTTAGCCCCGGACAGGGTTGAGGGCTACACCTTC. As protein: CASSLAPDRVEGYTF.